This record looks at one TCR beta chain sequence and its context. Its antigen is currently unknown. Other DNA sequences in this specimen translate into the identical CDR3. CDR1 SGHAT and CDR2 FQNNGV come from the germline V gene. The CDR3 sequence is 13 residues long. Trimming took off 1 base at V and 1 base at J, with 2 bases between the two ends. The study drew all its donors from Caucasian adults living in Nashville, Tennessee. The sample is drawn from a study of shared clonotypes between healthy human individuals. Study-level background: Donor ages ranged 18 to 49 years: a couple of women, a few men. Researchers assigned three CD4 naive, three CD4 memory, two CD8 naive and one CD8 memory plate to each donor.

TCRdb's copy holds only in-frame clones and misses some; the assay was immunoSEQ multiplex PCR. The sample holds about 670,000 clones, 72% seen once. Study conclusions and caveats: The study generally estimated greater richness for naive than memory subsets.

The chain recombines TRBV11-2 with TRBJ1-5, with D unclear. Input material: memory CD4+ T cells sorted from blood. Subset in this sample: CD45RA-negative fraction. This receptor was taken from a woman in her twenties or thirties in good health. In DNA, the CDR3 is TGTGCCAGCAGCTTAGCCAGCAATCAGCCCCAGCATTTT. This gives the protein CASSLASNQPQHF. The complete variable domain, with remaining parts taken from reference TRBV11-2 and TRBJ1-5, reads EAGVAQSPRYKIIEKRQSVAFWCNPISGHATLYWYQQILGQGPKLLIQFQNNGVVDDSQLPKDRFSAERLKGVDSTLKIQPAKLEDSAVYLCASSLASNQPQHFGDGTRLSIL.